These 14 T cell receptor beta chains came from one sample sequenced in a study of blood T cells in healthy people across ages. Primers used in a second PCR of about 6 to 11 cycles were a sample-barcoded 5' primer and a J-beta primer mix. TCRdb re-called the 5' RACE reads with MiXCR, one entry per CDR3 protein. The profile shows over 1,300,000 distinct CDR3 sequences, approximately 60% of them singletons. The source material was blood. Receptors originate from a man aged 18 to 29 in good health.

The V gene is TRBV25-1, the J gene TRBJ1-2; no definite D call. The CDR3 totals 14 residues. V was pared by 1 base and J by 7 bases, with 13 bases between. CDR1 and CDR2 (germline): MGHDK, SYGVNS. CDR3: CASSEFGQISGYTF. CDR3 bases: TGTGCCAGCAGTGAATTCGGCCAGATCTCTGGCTACACCTTC.

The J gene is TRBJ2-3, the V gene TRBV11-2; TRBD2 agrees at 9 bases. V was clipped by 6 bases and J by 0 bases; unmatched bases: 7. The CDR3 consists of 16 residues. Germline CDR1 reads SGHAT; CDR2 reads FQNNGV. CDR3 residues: CASSRPSGVSTDTQYF. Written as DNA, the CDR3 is TGTGCCAGCAGTCGGCCTAGCGGGGTTAGCACAGATACGCAGTATTTT.

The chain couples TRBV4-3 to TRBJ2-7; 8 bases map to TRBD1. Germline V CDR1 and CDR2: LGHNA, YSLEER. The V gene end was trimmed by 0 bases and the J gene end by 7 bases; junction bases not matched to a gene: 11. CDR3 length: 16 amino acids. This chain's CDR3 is CASSQEGQDPWNEQYF. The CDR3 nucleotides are TGCGCCAGCAGCCAAGAGGGACAGGACCCTTGGAATGAGCAGTACTTC.

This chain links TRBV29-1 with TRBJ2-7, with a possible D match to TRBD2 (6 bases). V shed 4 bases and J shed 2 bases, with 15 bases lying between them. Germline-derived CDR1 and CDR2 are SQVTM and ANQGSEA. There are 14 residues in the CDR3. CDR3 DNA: TGCAGCGTTGGGGGACTTGCGAACCCCTACGAGCAGTACTTC. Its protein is CSVGGLANPYEQYF.

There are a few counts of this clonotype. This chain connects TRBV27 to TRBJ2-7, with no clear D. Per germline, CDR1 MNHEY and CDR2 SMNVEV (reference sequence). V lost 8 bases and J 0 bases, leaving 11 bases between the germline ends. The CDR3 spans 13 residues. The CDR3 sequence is CASGIRSSYEQYF. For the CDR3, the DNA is TGTGCCAGCGGAATCCGTAGCTCCTACGAGCAGTACTTC.

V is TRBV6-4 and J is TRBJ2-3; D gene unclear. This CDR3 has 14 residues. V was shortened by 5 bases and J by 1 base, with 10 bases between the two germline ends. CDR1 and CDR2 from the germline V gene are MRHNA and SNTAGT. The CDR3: CASSLEIGTDTQYF. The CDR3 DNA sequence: TGTGCCAGCAGTCTTGAGATTGGCACAGATACGCAGTATTTT.

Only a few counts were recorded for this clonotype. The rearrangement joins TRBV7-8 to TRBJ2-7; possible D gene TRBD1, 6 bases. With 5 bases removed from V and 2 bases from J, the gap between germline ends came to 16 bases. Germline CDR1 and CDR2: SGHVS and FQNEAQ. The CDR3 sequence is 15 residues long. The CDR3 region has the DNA TGTGCCAGCAGCCCAGGAAGGCAGGGGACCTACGAGCAGTACTTC. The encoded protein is CASSPGRQGTYEQYF.

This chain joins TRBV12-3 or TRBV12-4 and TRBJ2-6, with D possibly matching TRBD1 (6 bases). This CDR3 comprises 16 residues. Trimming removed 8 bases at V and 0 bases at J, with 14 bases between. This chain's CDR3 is CASLNLGASGANVLTF. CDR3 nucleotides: TGTGCCAGCTTAAACCTGGGGGCCTCTGGGGCCAACGTCCTGACTTTC.

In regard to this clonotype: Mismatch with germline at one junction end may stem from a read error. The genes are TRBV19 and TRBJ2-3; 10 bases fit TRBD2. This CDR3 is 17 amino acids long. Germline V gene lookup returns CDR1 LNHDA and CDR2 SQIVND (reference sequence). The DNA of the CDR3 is TGTGCCAGTAGTGGTTTAGCGGGGGGTCCTAGCACAGATACGCAGAATTTT. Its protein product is CASSGLAGGPSTDTQNF.

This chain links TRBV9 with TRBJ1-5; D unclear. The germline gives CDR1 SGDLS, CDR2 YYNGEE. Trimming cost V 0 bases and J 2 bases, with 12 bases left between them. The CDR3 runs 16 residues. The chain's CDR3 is CASSVGVSEGNQPQHF. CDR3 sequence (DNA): TGTGCCAGCAGCGTAGGGGTATCTGAGGGCAATCAGCCCCAGCATTTT.

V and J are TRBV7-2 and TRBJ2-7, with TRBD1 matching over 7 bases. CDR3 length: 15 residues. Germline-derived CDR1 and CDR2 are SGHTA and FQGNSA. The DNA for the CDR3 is TGTGCTACTCGGGACAGTACCCGTACACCCTACGAGCAGTACTTC. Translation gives CATRDSTRTPYEQYF.

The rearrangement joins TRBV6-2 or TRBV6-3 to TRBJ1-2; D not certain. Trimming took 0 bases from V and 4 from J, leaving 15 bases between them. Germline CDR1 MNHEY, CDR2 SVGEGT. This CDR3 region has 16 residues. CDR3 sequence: CASSYSTSRVGYGYTF. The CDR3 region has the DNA TGTGCCAGCAGTTACTCGACCAGCCGGGTCGGCTATGGCTACACCTTC.

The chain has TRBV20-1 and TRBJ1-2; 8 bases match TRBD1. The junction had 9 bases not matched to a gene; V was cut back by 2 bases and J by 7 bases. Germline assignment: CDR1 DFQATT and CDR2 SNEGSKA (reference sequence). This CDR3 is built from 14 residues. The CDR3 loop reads CSARQPGGLGGYTF. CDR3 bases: TGCAGTGCTAGACAACCAGGGGGCTTGGGTGGCTACACCTTC.

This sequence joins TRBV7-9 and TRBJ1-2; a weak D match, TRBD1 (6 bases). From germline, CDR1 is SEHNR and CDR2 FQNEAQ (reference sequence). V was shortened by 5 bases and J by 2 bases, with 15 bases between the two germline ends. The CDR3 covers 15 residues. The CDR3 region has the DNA TGTGCCAGCAGCCCCCACAGGGACTACAACTATGGCTACACCTTC. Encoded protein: CASSPHRDYNYGYTF.